Described below is a single T cell receptor beta chain sequence and its context. Its antigen remains unknown. This entry belongs to a study of T cell repertoires in cytomegalovirus infection. About the study: Researchers turned to recently identified HLA-C-restricted CMV epitopes as well as well-studied HLA-B-restricted ones. Matching HLA type, along with CMV infection, was indicated by public TCR beta signatures.

TCRdb independently ran MiXCR on the reads; one entry per CDR3 protein. Found here are 300,000 to 400,000 distinct CDR3 sequences, approximately 32% of them singletons; the top ten hold 20%. The CDR3 consists of 15 residues. Germline values: CDR1 MNHEY, CDR2 SVGAGI. V lost 6 bases, J lost 5 bases, and 12 bases stayed unmatched. Study-level points and caveats: Ex vivo, HLA-C-restricted CMV-specific TCR beta clonotypes prevailed over the rest of the response.

The chain is built from TRBV6-5 and TRBJ2-5, with TRBD1 matching over 7 bases. The TCR comes from a human donor in good health (CMV status not recorded). Some clones in this sample may be carry-over from other donors' samples. Specimen: cultured PBMCs, collected from culture after CMV antigen stimulation. CDR3 in amino acids: CASRTAGGLFETQYF. CDR3 DNA: TGTGCCAGCAGGACTGCAGGGGGTCTCTTTGAGACCCAGTACTTC.